This T cell receptor (beta chain) was found in a study of blood T cell repertoires in COVID-19. The overall study: Some COVID-19 samples were acute and others convalescent; all came from the United States, Italy and Spain.

This CDR3 comprises 15 residues. The V end was cut by 3 bases, the J end by 4 bases, with 16 bases between. CDR1 is MNHNS and CDR2 is SASEGT in the germline V gene. The assay was immunoSEQ multiplex PCR, and TCRdb's table has in-frame clones only and misses some. The sample records about 270,000 clones, under 95% being singletons. Those who participated ranged in age from roughly 18 to 90 years and resided in 24 US areas. Sequenced input: PBMCs or T cells enriched from blood (not recorded which). J is TRBJ2-7 and V is TRBV6-1; D call uncertain. This TCR derives from a man between 40 and 49 years old who had been exposed to COVID-19. CDR3 region: CASSDQIGSGYEQYF. CDR3 DNA: TGTGCCAGCAGTGATCAAATAGGTTCAGGTTACGAGCAGTACTTC.